This TCR beta chain was identified in a study of early T cells in non-severe SARS-CoV-2 infection. Looking at the study overall: Chains were not paired, and sequencing was done on bulk RNA from unsorted whole blood.

This CDR3 has 15 amino acids. Trimming left V 5 bases short and J 3 bases short, with 13 bases between. The V gene's germline CDR1 is LNHNV and CDR2 YYDKDF (reference sequence). Only a few counts were recorded for this clonotype. MiXCR, applied by TCRdb to the 5' RACE reads, yields one record per CDR3 protein. Of about 88,000 distinct CDR3 sequences listed, 15% are singletons. Sequencing input: whole blood. This receptor was identified in an adult who was a healthcare worker with PCR-confirmed SARS-CoV-2 infection or an uninfected control (not recorded which). The J gene is TRBJ2-2, the V gene TRBV15; D is uncertain. The CDR3 region has the DNA TGTGCCACCAGCTCCACCGACTCCCACACCGGGGAGCTGTTTTTT. It codes for CATSSTDSHTGELFF.